The 9 T cell receptor beta chains below come from one sample, sequenced in a study of beta chain features in type 1 diabetes. What was sequenced were expressed TCRB transcripts, since all of the isolated RNA had been reverse transcribed. TCRdb's copy holds only in-frame clones and misses some; the assay was immunoSEQ multiplex PCR. The table lists about 260,000 clones, over 65% of them singletons. The sequenced sample consisted of naive CD4+ T cells from blood. The receptor source for this set is a man between 25 and 39 years old in good health.

This chain connects TRBV30 to TRBJ1-2; maybe TRBD1 (6 bases). The CDR3 has 13 residues. The germline V gene encodes CDR1 GTSNPN and CDR2 SVGIG (reference sequence). V dropped 0 bases and J dropped 13 bases, with 18 bases sitting between them. CDR3 sequence: CAWSVIEGGISTF. The CDR3 DNA follows: TGTGCCTGGAGTGTTATTGAAGGGGGAATTAGCACCTTC.

V usage is TRBV7-9 and J usage is TRBJ2-5; 9 positions agree with TRBD1. After removal of 3 bases from V and 3 bases from J, the junction contained 2 bases not matched to a gene. Per the germline V gene, CDR1 is SEHNR and CDR2 is FQNEAQ (reference sequence). The CDR3 is 14 residues long. This chain's CDR3 is CASSFRTGEETQYF. The CDR3 DNA is TGTGCCAGCAGCTTTCGGACAGGGGAAGAGACCCAGTACTTC.

V gene TRBV30 combines with J gene TRBJ1-6; no definite D call. Trimming took off 0 bases at V and 7 bases at J, with 10 bases between the two ends. The CDR3 length is 14 residues. Looked up from germline, CDR1 is GTSNPN and CDR2 is SVGIG (reference sequence). This chain's CDR3 is CAWSVDGLNSPLHF. CDR3 nucleotides: TGTGCCTGGAGTGTGGACGGGTTAAATTCACCCCTCCACTTT.

The V call is TRBV29-1, the J call TRBJ1-1; possibly TRBD1 for D (5 bases). CDR3 length: 12 amino acids. Germline CDR1 SQVTM, CDR2 ANQGSEA. The V end was cut by 7 bases, the J end by 5 bases, with 14 bases between. This CDR3 reads CSAGTVRTEAFF. The CDR3 nucleotides are TGCAGCGCCGGGACGGTGAGGACTGAAGCTTTCTTT.

The CDR3 coding sequence is TGTGCCTGCGGAACAGGGGGCGGCAATCAGCCCCAGCATTTT. This sequence encodes CACGTGGGNQPQHF. V and J are TRBV30 and TRBJ1-5, with 9 nucleotides matching TRBD1. V gave up 6 bases and J gave up 2 bases; unmatched junction bases: 5. Germline CDR1 reads GTSNPN; CDR2 reads SVGIG (reference sequence). The CDR3 contains 14 residues.

This sequence joins TRBV5-6 and TRBJ2-2; the D gene is possibly TRBD1 (5 bases). Germline V gene lookup returns CDR1 SGHDT and CDR2 YYEEEE. This CDR3 contains 17 residues. Trimming removed 0 bases at V and 2 bases at J, with 14 bases between. CDR3 region: CASSLGSRVGNTGELFF. CDR3 DNA: TGTGCCAGCAGCTTGGGCTCCAGGGTGGGAAACACCGGGGAGCTGTTTTTT.

V is TRBV30 and J is TRBJ1-1; tentatively, D is TRBD1 (6 bases). The CDR3 covers 15 residues. The germline CDR1 and CDR2 sequences are GTSNPN and SVGIG (reference sequence). V lost 1 base, J lost 1 base, and 13 bases lay in between. For the CDR3, the DNA is TGTGCCTGGAGTGATCCGGGACACCCGAACACTGAAGCTTTCTTT. Encoded protein: CAWSDPGHPNTEAFF.

V usage is TRBV19 and J usage is TRBJ2-1; 13 bases align to TRBD2. Germline loops: CDR1 LNHDA, CDR2 SQIVND (reference sequence). The CDR3 contains 16 residues. V dropped 2 bases and J dropped 8; count of bases not matched to a gene: 6. Here the CDR3 reads CASSIYRTSGSHEQFF. CDR3 sequence (DNA): TGTGCCAGTAGTATATATCGGACTAGCGGGAGCCATGAGCAGTTCTTC.

This clone was recorded a few times. The rearrangement uses TRBV5-1 and TRBJ2-5; TRBD1 matches 7 bases. Germline values: CDR1 SGHRS, CDR2 YFSETQ. The CDR3 loop spans 15 amino acids. The ends lost 3 bases at V and 3 bases at J; junction bases unmatched: 8. In nucleotides, the CDR3 is TGCGCCAGCAGCTCGGCCGGGGACAGAGAAGAGACCCAGTACTTC. This sequence encodes CASSSAGDREETQYF. Complete variable domain (other parts from reference TRBV5-1 and TRBJ2-5): KAGVTQTPRYLIKTRGQQVTLSCSPISGHRSVSWYQQTPGQGLQFLFEYFSETQRNKGNFPGRFSGRQFSNSRSEMNVSTLELGDSALYLCASSSAGDREETQYFGPGTRLLVL.